The clone carrying this T cell receptor beta chain was seen repeatedly, ten times or more. The antigen remains unidentified. This entry belongs to a study of T cells after yellow fever vaccination. Germline CDR1 SEHNR, CDR2 FQNEAQ (reference sequence). This CDR3 spans 16 amino acids. The V and J ends lost 3 bases and 2 bases, in that order; junction bases with no gene match: 9. General study findings and limits: Booster sampling recovered most clones from primary vaccination (96% CD4, roughly 90% CD8). High-abundance clonotypes from the bulk population could contaminate FACS-sorted repertoires.

It was through 5'RACE template switching that TCR cDNA was made, with a universal primer site and UMIs added. Using its own MiXCR run on the 5' RACE reads, TCRdb lists one record per CDR3 protein. The profile shows around 310,000 distinct CDR3 sequences, roughly 3.5% of them singletons. The source material was PBMCs, sampled on the day of the yellow fever booster vaccination. The receptor comes from a man between 18 and 29 years old who received the YFV17D yellow fever vaccine. The chain recombines TRBV7-9 with TRBJ1-2; 7 nucleotides match TRBD1. This CDR3 reads CASSFPEGAANYGYTF. CDR3 in DNA: TGTGCCAGCAGCTTCCCCGAGGGGGCCGCGAACTATGGCTACACCTTC.